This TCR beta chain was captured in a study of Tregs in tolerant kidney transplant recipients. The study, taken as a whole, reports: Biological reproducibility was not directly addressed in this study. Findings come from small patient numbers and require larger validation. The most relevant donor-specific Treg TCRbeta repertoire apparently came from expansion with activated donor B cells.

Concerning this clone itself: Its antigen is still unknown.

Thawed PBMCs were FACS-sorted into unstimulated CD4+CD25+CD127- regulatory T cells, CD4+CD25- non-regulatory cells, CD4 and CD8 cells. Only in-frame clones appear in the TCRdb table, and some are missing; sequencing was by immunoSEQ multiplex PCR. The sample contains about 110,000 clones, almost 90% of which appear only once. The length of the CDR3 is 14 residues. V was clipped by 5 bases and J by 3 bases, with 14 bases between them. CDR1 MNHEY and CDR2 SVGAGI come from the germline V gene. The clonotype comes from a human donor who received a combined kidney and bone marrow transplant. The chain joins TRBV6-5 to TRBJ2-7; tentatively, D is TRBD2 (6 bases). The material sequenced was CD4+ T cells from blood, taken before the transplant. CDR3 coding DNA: TGTGCCAGCAGTCAGGCGGGGTCCAGCTACGAGCAGTACTTC. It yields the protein CASSQAGSSYEQYF.